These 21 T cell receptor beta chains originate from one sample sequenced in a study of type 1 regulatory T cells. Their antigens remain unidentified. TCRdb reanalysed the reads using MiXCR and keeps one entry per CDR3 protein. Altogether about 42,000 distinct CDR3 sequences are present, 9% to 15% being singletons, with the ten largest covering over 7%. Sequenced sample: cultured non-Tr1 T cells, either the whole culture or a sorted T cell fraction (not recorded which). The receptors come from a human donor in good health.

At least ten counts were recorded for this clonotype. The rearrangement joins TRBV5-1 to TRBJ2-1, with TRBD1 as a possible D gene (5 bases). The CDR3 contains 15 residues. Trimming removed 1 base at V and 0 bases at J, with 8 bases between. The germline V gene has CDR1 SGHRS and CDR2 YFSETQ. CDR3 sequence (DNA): TGCGCCAGCAGCTTGTTACAGGACTCCTACAATGAGCAGTTCTTC. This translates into CASSLLQDSYNEQFF.

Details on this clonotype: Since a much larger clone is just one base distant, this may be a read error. The CDR3 DNA follows: TGCAGTGCTGAAGTTTTGAGGCTTCCCGAAAAACTGTTTTTT. Translated: CSAEVLRLPEKLFF. The gene calls are TRBV20-1 and TRBJ1-4; no clear D gene. CDR3 size: 14 residues. Per germline, CDR1 DFQATT and CDR2 SNEGSKA (reference sequence). Trimming took 5 bases from V and 8 from J, leaving 18 bases between them.

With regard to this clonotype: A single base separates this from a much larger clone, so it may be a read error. The DNA of the CDR3 is TGTGCCAACAGCCCAACCAGACAGGGAACTTCACCCCTCCACTTT. Its translation is CANSPTRQGTSPLHF. The genes are TRBV5-5 and TRBJ1-6; TRBD1 aligns across 7 bases. The CDR3 is 15 amino acids. The germline CDR1 and CDR2 sequences are SGHKS and YYEKEE (reference sequence).

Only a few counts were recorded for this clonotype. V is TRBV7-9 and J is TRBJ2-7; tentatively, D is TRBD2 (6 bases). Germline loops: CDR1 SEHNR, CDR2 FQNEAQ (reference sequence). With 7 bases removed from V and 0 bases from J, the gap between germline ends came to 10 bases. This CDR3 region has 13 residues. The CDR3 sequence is CASTFSGSYEQYF. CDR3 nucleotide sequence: TGTGCCAGCACCTTTAGCGGCTCCTACGAGCAGTACTTC.

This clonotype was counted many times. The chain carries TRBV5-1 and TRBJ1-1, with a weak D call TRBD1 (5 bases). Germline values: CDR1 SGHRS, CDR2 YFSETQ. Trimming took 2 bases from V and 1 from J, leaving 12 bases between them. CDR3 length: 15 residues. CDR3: CASSFQGWENTEAFF. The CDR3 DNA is TGCGCCAGCAGCTTCCAGGGTTGGGAGAACACTGAAGCTTTCTTT.

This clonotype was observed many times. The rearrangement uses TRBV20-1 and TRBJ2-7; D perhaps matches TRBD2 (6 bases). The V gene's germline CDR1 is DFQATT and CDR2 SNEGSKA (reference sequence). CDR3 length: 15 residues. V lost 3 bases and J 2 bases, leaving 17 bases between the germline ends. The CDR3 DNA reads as TGCAGTGCTAGGAACCGGGCGGGGCCTACCTACGAGCAGTACTTC. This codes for CSARNRAGPTYEQYF.

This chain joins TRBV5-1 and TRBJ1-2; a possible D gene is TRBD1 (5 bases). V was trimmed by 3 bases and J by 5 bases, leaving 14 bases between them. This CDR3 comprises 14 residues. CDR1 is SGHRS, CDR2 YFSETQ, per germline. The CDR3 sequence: CASSWGQMGYGYTF. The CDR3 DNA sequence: TGCGCCAGCAGCTGGGGCCAAATGGGGTATGGCTACACCTTC.

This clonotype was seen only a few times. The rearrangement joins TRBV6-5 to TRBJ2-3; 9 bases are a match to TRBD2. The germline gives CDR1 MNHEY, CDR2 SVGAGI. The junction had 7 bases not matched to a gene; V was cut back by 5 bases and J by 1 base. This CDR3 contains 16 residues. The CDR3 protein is CASSGATSGGTDTQYF. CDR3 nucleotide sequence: TGTGCCAGCAGTGGGGCGACTAGCGGCGGCACAGATACGCAGTATTTT.

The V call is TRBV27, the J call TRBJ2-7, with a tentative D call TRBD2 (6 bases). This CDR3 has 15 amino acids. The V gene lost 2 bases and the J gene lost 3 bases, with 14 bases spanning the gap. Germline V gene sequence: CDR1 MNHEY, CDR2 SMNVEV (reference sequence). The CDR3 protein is CASSLGDSNYYEQYF. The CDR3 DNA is TGTGCCAGCAGTTTAGGGGACTCCAACTACTACGAGCAGTACTTC.

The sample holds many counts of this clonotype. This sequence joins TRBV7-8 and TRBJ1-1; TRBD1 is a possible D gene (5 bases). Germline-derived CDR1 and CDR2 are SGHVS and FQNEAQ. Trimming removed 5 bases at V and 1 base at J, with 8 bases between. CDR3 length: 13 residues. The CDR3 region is CASSQQANTEAFF. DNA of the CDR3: TGTGCCAGCAGCCAACAGGCGAACACTGAAGCTTTCTTT.

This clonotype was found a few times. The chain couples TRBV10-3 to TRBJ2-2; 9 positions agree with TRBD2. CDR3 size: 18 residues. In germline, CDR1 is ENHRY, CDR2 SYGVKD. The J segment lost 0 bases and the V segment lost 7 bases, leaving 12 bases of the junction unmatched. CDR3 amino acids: CAIKRGSGGSANTGELFF. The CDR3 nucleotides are TGTGCCATCAAGAGAGGTAGCGGGGGTTCCGCGAACACCGGGGAGCTGTTTTTT.

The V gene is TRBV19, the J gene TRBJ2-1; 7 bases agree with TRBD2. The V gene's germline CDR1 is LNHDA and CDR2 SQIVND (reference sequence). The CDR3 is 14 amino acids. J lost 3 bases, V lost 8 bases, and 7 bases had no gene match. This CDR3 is CASCVGRYYNEQFF. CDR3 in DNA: TGTGCCAGTTGTGTCGGGAGGTACTACAATGAGCAGTTCTTC.

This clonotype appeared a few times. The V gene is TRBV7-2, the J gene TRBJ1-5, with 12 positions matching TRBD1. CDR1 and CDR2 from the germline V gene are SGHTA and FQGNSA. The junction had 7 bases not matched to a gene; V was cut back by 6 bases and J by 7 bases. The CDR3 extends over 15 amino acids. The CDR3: CASRSGTGGGQPQHF. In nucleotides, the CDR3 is TGTGCCAGCAGGTCCGGGACAGGGGGCGGGCAGCCCCAGCATTTT.

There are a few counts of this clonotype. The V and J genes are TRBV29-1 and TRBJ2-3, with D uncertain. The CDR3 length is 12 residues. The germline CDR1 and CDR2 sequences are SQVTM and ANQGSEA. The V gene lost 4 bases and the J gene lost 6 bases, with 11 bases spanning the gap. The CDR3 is CSVVSASDTQYF. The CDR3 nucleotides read TGCAGCGTTGTGAGTGCGAGCGATACGCAGTATTTT.

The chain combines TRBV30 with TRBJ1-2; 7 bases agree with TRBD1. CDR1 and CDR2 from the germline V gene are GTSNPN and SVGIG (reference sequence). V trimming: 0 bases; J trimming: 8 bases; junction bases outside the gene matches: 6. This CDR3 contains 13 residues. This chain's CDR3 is CAWSVRGHKGYTF. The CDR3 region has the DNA TGTGCCTGGAGTGTAAGGGGGCATAAAGGCTACACCTTC.

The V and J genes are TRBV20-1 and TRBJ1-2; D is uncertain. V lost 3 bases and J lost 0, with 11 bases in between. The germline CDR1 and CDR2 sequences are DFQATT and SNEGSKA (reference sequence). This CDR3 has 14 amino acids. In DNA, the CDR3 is TGCAGTGCTAGGGAAGGCAGATCTAACTATGGCTACACCTTC. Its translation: CSAREGRSNYGYTF.

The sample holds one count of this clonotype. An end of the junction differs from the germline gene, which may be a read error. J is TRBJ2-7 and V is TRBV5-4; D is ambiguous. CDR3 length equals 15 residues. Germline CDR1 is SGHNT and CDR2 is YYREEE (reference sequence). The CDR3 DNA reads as TGTGCTAGCAGCTTTGATGCACCTTCCCACTACGAGCAGTACTTC. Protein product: CASSFDAPSHYEQYF.

The CDR3 is CASSLNPGQYEQYF. The DNA of the CDR3 is TGTGCCAGCAGTTTAAATCCGGGGCAGTACGAGCAGTACTTC. This chain connects TRBV28 to TRBJ2-7, with D possibly called TRBD1 or TRBD2 (5 bases each). The CDR3 length is 14 residues. Looked up from germline, CDR1 is MDHEN and CDR2 is SYDVKM. V lost 2 bases and J lost 4, with 12 bases in between.

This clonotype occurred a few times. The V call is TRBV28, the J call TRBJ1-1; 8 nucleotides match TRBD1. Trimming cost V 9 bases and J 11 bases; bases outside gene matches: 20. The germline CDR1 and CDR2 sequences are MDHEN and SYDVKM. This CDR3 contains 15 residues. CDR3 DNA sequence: TGTGCCAGTACCACCCGCGCGCAGGGGGCCGCGAGGGCTTTCTTT. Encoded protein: CASTTRAQGAARAFF.

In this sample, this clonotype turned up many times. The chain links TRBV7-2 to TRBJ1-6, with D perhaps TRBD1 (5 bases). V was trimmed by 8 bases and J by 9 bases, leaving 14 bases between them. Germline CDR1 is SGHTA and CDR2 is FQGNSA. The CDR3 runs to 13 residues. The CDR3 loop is CASHTGLSSPLHF. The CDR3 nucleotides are TGTGCCAGCCACACAGGTCTGAGTTCACCCCTCCACTTT.

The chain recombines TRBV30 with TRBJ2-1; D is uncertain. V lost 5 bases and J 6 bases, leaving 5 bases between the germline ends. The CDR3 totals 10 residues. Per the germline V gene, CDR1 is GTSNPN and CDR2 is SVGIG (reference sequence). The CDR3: CAWSINEQFF. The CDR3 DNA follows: TGTGCCTGGTCAATCAATGAGCAGTTCTTC.